This T cell receptor beta chain comes out of a study of vaccination effects on CD4 cells after COVID-19. Study information: Each person got two doses of an mRNA SARS-CoV-2 vaccine, BNT162b2 or mRNA-1273. Study-wide results and limits: There were few convalescent patients in the study and no early post-infection timepoints.

Measured with immunoSEQ multiplex PCR; TCRdb has only the in-frame clones, and not every one. This repertoire shows tens of thousands of clones, over 65% found once; its top ten account for 3.5% to 4.5%. The CDR3 covers 15 residues. V was clipped by 3 bases and J by 3 bases, with 11 bases between them. Looked up from germline, CDR1 is KGHDR and CDR2 is SFDVKD. Worth noting for this clone: Its target is unknown.

After expansion with viral peptide pools in the ViraFEST assay, antigen-specific CD4+ T cells were sequenced. Investigators separated out CD4+ T cells once around 10 days of culture had passed. Testing of the vaccine recipients showed negative nucleocapsid antibodies and no prior SARS-CoV-2 infection. Days 3 and 7 were when half the medium was replaced with IL-2 medium. The input for sequencing was CD4+ T cells from PBMCs cultured with HCoV-OC43 spike peptides, taken before COVID-19 vaccination. Subset denoted: HCoV-OC43 spike overlapping peptide pool stimulation. The TCR comes from a human donor who received a COVID-19 vaccine. The gene calls are TRBV24-1 and TRBJ1-5, with a weak D call TRBD1 (6 bases). Here the CDR3 reads CATSDGTPDNQPQHF. CDR3 bases: TGTGCCACCAGTGATGGGACACCCGACAATCAGCCCCAGCATTTT.